One and the same sample provided the 22 T cell receptor beta chains below, sequenced in a study of radiotherapy plus CTLA-4 blockade in lung cancer. TCRdb's table, derived via immunoSEQ multiplex PCR, lists solely in-frame clones and lacks some. The data hold roughly 92,000 clones, with approximately 84% observed a single time. Sequenced material: peripheral blood, taken from a patient treated with radiotherapy plus ipilimumab. The receptors shown here come from a human donor with non-small cell lung cancer who had a partial response to radiotherapy plus ipilimumab.

The CDR3: CASRTPEGGKGYTF. The CDR3 DNA reads TGTGCCAGCAGGACGCCAGAAGGGGGCAAGGGCTACACCTTC. The chain couples TRBV2 to TRBJ1-2; 7 bases map to TRBD1. The junction had 12 bases not matched to a gene; V was cut back by 6 bases and J by 8 bases. CDR3 length equals 14 residues. Germline V gene lookup returns CDR1 SNHLY and CDR2 FYNNEI.

This clone has a single count. DNA of the CDR3: TGTGCCAGCTCACCTGAGGGACTAGCGGGAGGCAATGAGCAGTTCTTC. This translates into CASSPEGLAGGNEQFF. V is TRBV18 and J is TRBJ2-1; 15 nucleotides align to TRBD2. V gave up 3 bases and J gave up 6 bases; unmatched junction bases: 3. Per germline, CDR1 KGHSH and CDR2 LQKENI. The CDR3 has 16 amino acids.

V usage is TRBV28 and J usage is TRBJ1-4; 8 nucleotides match TRBD1. V lost 6 bases to trimming and J lost 6 bases; unmatched junction nucleotides: 9. Germline V lookup: CDR1 MDHEN, CDR2 SYDVKM. The CDR3 consists of 15 residues. The CDR3 is CASSIQGASDEKLFF. DNA of the CDR3: TGTGCCAGCAGCATTCAGGGGGCTAGCGATGAAAAACTGTTTTTT.

J is TRBJ1-1 and V is TRBV5-4; no definite D call. Germline lookup yields CDR1 SGHNT and CDR2 YYREEE (reference sequence). V lost 0 bases and J lost 1, with 4 bases in between. This CDR3 spans 13 amino acids. The DNA for the CDR3 is TGTGCCAGCAGCTTGGCAGGGAACACTGAAGCTTTCTTT. Amino acid sequence: CASSLAGNTEAFF.

The genes are TRBV5-4 and TRBJ1-1; TRBD1 might be the D (5 bases). Trimming removed 0 bases at V and 6 bases at J, with 21 bases between. Germline V lookup: CDR1 SGHNT, CDR2 YYREEE (reference sequence). The CDR3 runs to 17 residues. The CDR3 DNA reads as TGTGCCAGCAGCTTGGGGTCTCAGGGCCCGGGCAGGGCTGAAGCTTTCTTT. Amino acid sequence: CASSLGSQGPGRAEAFF.

This clone was seen only once. The chain has TRBV6-5 and TRBJ1-2; D is unclear. The CDR3 totals 14 residues. The V and J ends lost 0 bases and 6 bases respectively, with 11 bases between them. Germline CDR1 is MNHEY and CDR2 is SVGAGI. CDR3 nucleotides: TGTGCCAGCAGTTACTCCCCGGGAGGGAATGGCTACACCTTC. Amino acids: CASSYSPGGNGYTF.

The V gene is TRBV28, the J gene TRBJ2-1; no reliable D call. This CDR3 has 15 residues. Trimming stripped 3 bases from V and 0 bases from J, with 9 bases between. CDR1 MDHEN and CDR2 SYDVKM come from the germline V gene. The CDR3 region is CASSFAGSSYNEQFF. CDR3 coding DNA: TGTGCCAGCAGTTTCGCAGGTAGCTCCTACAATGAGCAGTTCTTC.

The chain couples TRBV5-6 to TRBJ1-6; the D gene is possibly TRBD1 (6 bases). The V end was cut by 0 bases, the J end by 2 bases, with 6 bases between. From germline, CDR1 is SGHDT and CDR2 YYEEEE. The CDR3 runs to 15 residues. The CDR3 reads CASSLEGAYNSPLHF. CDR3 coding DNA: TGTGCCAGCAGCTTGGAGGGGGCCTATAATTCACCCCTCCACTTT.

The chain combines TRBV5-1 with TRBJ1-5; 7 positions match TRBD1. The CDR3 is 13 amino acids. Trimming cost V 4 bases and J 7 bases; bases outside gene matches: 5. CDR1 SGHRS and CDR2 YFSETQ come from the germline V gene. This chain's CDR3 is CASSVGQRQPQHF. DNA of the CDR3: TGCGCCAGCAGCGTGGGACAGAGACAGCCCCAGCATTTT.

The chain carries TRBV15 and TRBJ1-2; D gene unclear. Trimming took 4 bases from V and 4 from J, leaving 16 bases between them. Germline V CDR1 and CDR2: LNHNV, YYDKDF (reference sequence). This CDR3 comprises 15 residues. This CDR3 reads CATSINIERFYGYTF. In nucleotides, the CDR3 is TGTGCCACCAGCATAAATATCGAGCGGTTCTATGGCTACACCTTC.

This clone showed up just a few times. The V gene is TRBV28, the J gene TRBJ1-2, with 7 bases aligning to TRBD1. V shed 10 bases and J 4 bases; nucleotides not matched to a gene: 6. There are 12 residues in the CDR3. CDR1 is MDHEN, CDR2 SYDVKM, per germline. This CDR3 reads CATLDRAYGYTF. CDR3 in DNA: TGTGCCACTCTCGACAGGGCCTATGGCTACACCTTC.

In this sample, this clone turned up once. The rearrangement joins TRBV19 to TRBJ1-1; no firm D call. Per the germline V gene, CDR1 is LNHDA and CDR2 is SQIVND (reference sequence). Trimming stripped 3 bases from V and 0 bases from J, with 11 bases between. The CDR3 consists of 15 residues. This chain's CDR3 is CASSIGDRLNTEAFF. The CDR3 nucleotides read TGTGCCAGTAGTATCGGGGATCGCCTGAACACTGAAGCTTTCTTT. Full variable domain (remainder filled in from reference TRBV19 and TRBJ1-1): DGGITQSPKYLFRKEGQNVTLSCEQNLNHDAMYWYRQDPGQGLRLIYYSQIVNDFQKGDIAEGYSVSREKKESFPLTVTSAQKNPTAFYLCASSIGDRLNTEAFFGQGTRLTVV.

The rearrangement uses TRBV4-2 and TRBJ2-3, with TRBD2 as a possible D gene (5 bases). V lost 1 base, J lost 4 bases, and 12 bases lay in between. From germline, CDR1 is LGHNA and CDR2 YNFKEQ. This CDR3 contains 15 residues. The CDR3 bases are TGTGCCAGCAGCCAAGCCCGAGGGAACTCAGATACGCAGTATTTT. Its translation: CASSQARGNSDTQYF.

The rearrangement joins TRBV5-8 to TRBJ2-7, with 16 bases lining up with TRBD2. Germline CDR1 reads SGHTS; CDR2 reads YDEGEE. The CDR3 length is 17 residues. Trimming took 3 bases from V and 4 from J; bases not matched to a gene: 7. CDR3 in amino acids: CASSSGTSGRVRYEQYF. In DNA form, the CDR3 reads TGTGCCAGCAGCTCCGGGACTAGCGGGAGGGTGCGGTACGAGCAGTACTTC.

The V and J genes are TRBV7-2 and TRBJ2-1; TRBD2 matches at 14 bases. The CDR3 contains 16 residues. V was pared by 5 bases and J by 7 bases, with 7 bases of the junction left unmatched. From germline, CDR1 is SGHTA and CDR2 FQGNSA. The CDR3 reads CASSRRTSGRLNEQFF. CDR3 in DNA: TGTGCCAGCAGCCGGAGGACTAGCGGGAGGCTGAATGAGCAGTTCTTC.

The rearrangement uses TRBV28 and TRBJ2-1; tentative D call: TRBD1 (5 bases). The CDR3 has 13 amino acids. Germline V gives CDR1 MDHEN, CDR2 SYDVKM. V lost 7 bases and J lost 2, with 9 bases in between. In DNA form, the CDR3 reads TGTGCCAGCAAGAAGGGGACCTACAATGAGCAGTTCTTC. Its translation: CASKKGTYNEQFF. Drawing the rest from reference TRBV28 and TRBJ2-1, the complete variable domain is DVKVTQSSRYLVKRTGEKVFLECVQDMDHENMFWYRQDPGLGLRLIYFSYDVKMKEKGDIPEGYSVSREKKERFSLILESASTNQTSMYLCASKKGTYNEQFFGPGTRLTVL.

The table lists this clone with a count of one. The chain recombines TRBV5-6 with TRBJ1-1; 7 bases fit TRBD1. With V trimmed by 4 bases and J by 4 bases, 4 bases remained unmatched. Germline CDR1 reads SGHDT; CDR2 reads YYEEEE. CDR3 size: 13 residues. The CDR3 protein is CASSPRGRTEAFF. CDR3 coding DNA: TGTGCCAGCAGCCCAAGGGGGCGCACTGAAGCTTTCTTT.

V gene TRBV30 combines with J gene TRBJ2-5, with 8 bases matching TRBD2. CDR1 GTSNPN and CDR2 SVGIG come from the germline V gene (reference sequence). V lost 7 bases and J lost 4; bases outside the gene matches: 2. The CDR3 loop spans 11 amino acids. This CDR3 reads CASGGGETQYF. The DNA for the CDR3 is TGTGCCTCGGGGGGGGGAGAGACCCAGTACTTC.

The genes are TRBV19 and TRBJ1-1, with D possibly matching TRBD1 (5 bases). Trimming removed 0 bases at V and 5 bases at J, with 19 bases between. The length of the CDR3 is 17 residues. Germline values: CDR1 LNHDA, CDR2 SQIVND (reference sequence). CDR3 loop: CASSIEHPTSGLTEAFF. The CDR3 coding sequence is TGTGCCAGTAGTATAGAGCATCCGACTTCAGGGTTGACTGAAGCTTTCTTT.

This clone was seen a single time. This rearrangement joins TRBV14 to TRBJ2-1; TRBD2 matches 13 bases. Trimming cost V 0 bases and J 6 bases; bases outside gene matches: 11. Germline lookup yields CDR1 SGHDN and CDR2 FVKESK. The CDR3 runs to 19 residues. CDR3 protein: CASSQESLAGGLFGNEQFF. Written as DNA, the CDR3 is TGTGCCAGCAGCCAAGAATCACTAGCGGGAGGGCTGTTTGGCAATGAGCAGTTCTTC. The complete variable domain, with remaining parts taken from reference TRBV14 and TRBJ2-1, reads EAGVTQFPSHSVIEKGQTVTLRCDPISGHDNLYWYRRVMGKEIKFLLHFVKESKQDESGMPNNRFLAERTGGTYSTLKVQPAELEDSGVYFCASSQESLAGGLFGNEQFFGPGTRLTVL.

The chain has TRBV29-1 and TRBJ2-1; 7 bases agree with TRBD1. The germline V gene encodes CDR1 SQVTM and CDR2 ANQGSEA. The CDR3 has 15 amino acids. The CDR3: CSILPAGGSYNEQFF. CDR3 DNA sequence: TGCAGTATCCTACCGGCAGGGGGATCCTACAATGAGCAGTTCTTC.

V is TRBV27 and J is TRBJ2-3, with TRBD2 as a possible D gene (5 bases). Looked up from germline, CDR1 is MNHEY and CDR2 is SMNVEV (reference sequence). The CDR3 consists of 16 residues. The V end lost 6 bases, the J end lost 4 bases, and 20 bases lay between the germline ends. The CDR3 coding sequence is TGTGCCAGCAGCTCATACTGGACTGGTATTCCAGATACGCAGTATTTT. Translation: CASSSYWTGIPDTQYF.